This TCR beta chain appears in the sequencing data of a study of blood T cell repertoires in COVID-19. Overall study: Researchers got acute and convalescent COVID-19 samples from the United States, Italy and Spain. The analysed material was cDNA or gDNA that came from T cells, B-cell-depleted T cells, or PBMCs.

Per the study methods: Reference gene primer amplification gave estimated nucleated cell counts. Repertoires were generated with immunoSEQ multiplex PCR, while TCRdb's copy carries only in-frame clones and drops some. The V and J calls and clone size were taken over from that table, and D and trimming were inferred from the DNA. The sample comprises 190,000 or so clones, almost 85% of which are singletons, and 6.5% to 8.5% rests with the top ten. This receptor was taken from a human donor with acute or convalescent COVID-19. The donor label of this sample is uncertain. The sequencing input was peripheral blood.

CDR3 protein: CSAEGDTEAFF. The CDR3 coding sequence is TGCAGTGCCGAGGGGGACACTGAAGCTTTCTTT. The V and J genes are TRBV20-1 and TRBJ1-1; perhaps TRBD1 as D (6 bases). Germline CDR1 DFQATT, CDR2 SNEGSKA (reference sequence). This CDR3 spans 11 amino acids. V shed 6 bases and J shed 3 bases, with 8 bases lying between them.